The 26 T cell receptor beta chains below come from one sample, sequenced in a study of T-cell memory formation after mild COVID-19. TCRdb recomputed calls from the 5' RACE reads with MiXCR, one row per CDR3 protein. The sample lists around 390,000 distinct CDR3 sequences; roughly 15% were seen once. Input material: PBMCs or a T cell subset sorted from them (not recorded which). The receptors were gathered from a man between 18 and 35 years old who had mild COVID-19 (a few samples of this study predate the infection). Cell type and time point are not known.

This clonotype occurred many times. The chain links TRBV14 to TRBJ1-4; no firm D call. The V and J ends lost 4 bases and 10 bases respectively, with 22 bases between them. In germline, CDR1 is SGHDN, CDR2 FVKESK. The CDR3 has 16 amino acids. In DNA form, the CDR3 reads TGTGCCAGCAGCCCCCGCGGTATTTTTGGGCGGGGAAAACTGTTTTTT. Translation: CASSPRGIFGRGKLFF.

This clonotype was detected a few times. This chain uses TRBV5-1 with TRBJ2-5, with 10 bases identical to TRBD2. Germline-derived CDR1 and CDR2 are SGHRS and YFSETQ. Unmatched junction bases numbered 6, after V lost 4 bases and J lost 0 bases. CDR3 size: 16 residues. CDR3 in DNA: TGCGCCAGCAGCGGCCGTAGCGGGGGGCACCAAGAGACCCAGTACTTC. This codes for CASSGRSGGHQETQYF.

This clonotype was observed a handful of times. The genes are TRBV5-1 and TRBJ2-7, with D possibly TRBD2 on 5 matching bases. The CDR3 has 13 residues. The germline CDR1 and CDR2 sequences are SGHRS and YFSETQ. Trimming shortened V by 7 bases and J by 1 base, and 12 bases separated the two germline ends. This CDR3 is CASGYRESYEQYF. The CDR3 DNA follows: TGCGCCAGCGGGTACCGGGAATCCTACGAGCAGTACTTC.

This clonotype has just a few counts. The chain uses TRBV20-1 and TRBJ2-3; D is unresolved. CDR1 and CDR2 (germline): DFQATT, SNEGSKA (reference sequence). The V end lost 5 bases, the J end lost 4 bases, and 19 bases lay between the germline ends. The CDR3 length is 15 residues. The CDR3 sequence: CSASDLENFPDTQYF. CDR3 nucleotide sequence: TGCAGTGCTTCTGATCTAGAAAACTTCCCAGATACGCAGTATTTT.

The chain is built from TRBV2 and TRBJ2-3; D gene unclear. The length of the CDR3 is 13 residues. Germline values: CDR1 SNHLY, CDR2 FYNNEI. V lost 8 bases and J lost 2, with 11 bases in between. CDR3 region: CASGDSNTDTQYF. The CDR3 region has the DNA TGTGCCAGCGGGGATAGTAACACAGATACGCAGTATTTT.

This clonotype was seen a handful of times. The genes are TRBV4-1 and TRBJ2-1, with 7 positions matching TRBD2. CDR3 length: 14 amino acids. Trimming took 6 bases from V and 4 from J; bases not matched to a gene: 6. Germline V gene data show CDR1 as MGHRA and CDR2 as YSYEKL. The CDR3 is CASRALGGYNEQFF. In nucleotides, the CDR3 is TGCGCCAGCAGAGCTCTGGGGGGGTACAATGAGCAGTTCTTC.

This clonotype was counted many times. The rearrangement links TRBV5-1 to TRBJ2-1, with 13 bases lining up with TRBD2. The V gene's germline CDR1 is SGHRS and CDR2 YFSETQ. The CDR3 runs to 16 residues. V lost 3 bases, J lost 8 bases, and 8 bases stayed unmatched. This chain's CDR3 is CASSSWTSGGGHEQFF. Here the CDR3 DNA reads TGCGCCAGCAGCTCCTGGACTAGCGGGGGAGGCCATGAGCAGTTCTTC.

In this sample, this clonotype turned up a few times. The chain recombines TRBV20-1 with TRBJ2-2, with TRBD2 as a possible D gene (5 bases). Germline CDR1 is DFQATT and CDR2 is SNEGSKA (reference sequence). Trimming shortened V by 3 bases and J by 6 bases, and 14 bases separated the two germline ends. The CDR3 has 14 amino acids. CDR3: CSARRTRGPGELFF. CDR3 sequence (DNA): TGCAGTGCTAGGAGGACCCGGGGTCCCGGGGAGCTGTTTTTT.

This chain joins TRBV5-4 and TRBJ2-1; 12 bases match TRBD2. Germline CDR1 and CDR2: SGHNT and YYREEE (reference sequence). Trimming removed 4 bases from V and 9 bases from J; junction bases left unmatched: 8. CDR3 length equals 15 residues. As DNA, the CDR3 is TGTGCCAGCAGCGACCCTAGCGGGGGGGCCGGTGAGCAGTTCTTC. This encodes CASSDPSGGAGEQFF.

This clonotype was counted between two and nine times. This chain links TRBV5-1 with TRBJ2-1; TRBD2 matches 10 bases. The CDR3 totals 16 residues. Unmatched junction bases numbered 7, after V lost 1 base and J lost 6 bases. Germline assignment: CDR1 SGHRS and CDR2 YFSETQ. CDR3 DNA: TGCGCCAGCAGCTTGCTAGCGGGGGCCCCCGGCAATGAGCAGTTCTTC. It specifies CASSLLAGAPGNEQFF. The whole variable domain, remainder taken from reference TRBV5-1 and TRBJ2-1, is KAGVTQTPRYLIKTRGQQVTLSCSPISGHRSVSWYQQTPGQGLQFLFEYFSETQRNKGNFPGRFSGRQFSNSRSEMNVSTLELGDSALYLCASSLLAGAPGNEQFFGPGTRLTVL.

The chain recombines TRBV7-9 with TRBJ2-3, with 11 bases aligning to TRBD2. Germline assignment: CDR1 SEHNR and CDR2 FQNEAQ (reference sequence). The CDR3 is 18 amino acids. Trimming took 2 bases from V and 2 from J; bases not matched to a gene: 9. The CDR3 DNA reads as TGTGCCAGCAGCTTACTACCTAGCGGGGGGCCAGACACAGATACGCAGTATTTT. It is translated as CASSLLPSGGPDTDTQYF.

This chain uses TRBV7-2 with TRBJ2-5; 16 nucleotides agree with TRBD2. V shed 4 bases, J shed 7 bases, and the junction held 9 bases outside the gene matches. Per germline, CDR1 SGHTA and CDR2 FQGNSA. The CDR3 loop spans 17 amino acids. The CDR3 is CASSYQGTSGGAGTQYF. The CDR3 nucleotides are TGTGCCAGCAGCTACCAAGGGACTAGCGGGGGGGCCGGGACCCAGTACTTC.

The chain employs TRBV29-1 and TRBJ2-2; D call uncertain. CDR3 length: 12 residues. Germline V gives CDR1 SQVTM, CDR2 ANQGSEA. The V gene lost 3 bases and the J gene lost 6 bases, with 8 bases spanning the gap. The CDR3 region is CSVEAFAGELFF. CDR3 bases: TGCAGCGTTGAGGCTTTCGCCGGGGAGCTGTTTTTT.

This clonotype showed up just a few times. The chain joins TRBV14 to TRBJ1-1; D gene ambiguous. The CDR3 is 14 residues long. V gave up 1 base and J gave up 3 bases, with 9 bases separating them. The germline gives CDR1 SGHDN, CDR2 FVKESK. CDR3 sequence reads: CASSQVPAHTEAFF. CDR3 in DNA: TGTGCCAGCAGCCAAGTGCCCGCCCACACTGAAGCTTTCTTT.

Here the CDR3 DNA reads TGTGCCAGCAGCTCTCCGGGTAGCGGTATCACAGATACGCAGTATTTT. Translation gives CASSSPGSGITDTQYF. The gene calls are TRBV5-4 and TRBJ2-3; D is possibly TRBD2 (6 bases). Germline values: CDR1 SGHNT, CDR2 YYREEE (reference sequence). This CDR3 comprises 16 residues. V dropped 3 bases and J dropped 2 bases, with 16 bases sitting between them.

The chain has TRBV7-6 and TRBJ2-1; D remains ambiguous. Trimming cost V 3 bases and J 4 bases, with 7 bases left between them. From germline, CDR1 is SGHVS and CDR2 FNYEAQ. This CDR3 contains 13 residues. CDR3 DNA: TGTGCCAGCAGCTTCCAACCTTACAATGAGCAGTTCTTC. Protein product: CASSFQPYNEQFF.

This clonotype was found a few times. The chain carries TRBV27 and TRBJ2-3, with TRBD2 matching over 10 bases. CDR1 is MNHEY and CDR2 is SMNVEV in the germline V gene (reference sequence). Unmatched junction bases numbered 12, after V lost 5 bases and J lost 1 base. This CDR3 comprises 18 residues. DNA of the CDR3: TGTGCCAGCAGTCTCGGGACTAGCGCACCCGGGGGCACAGATACGCAGTATTTT. Protein: CASSLGTSAPGGTDTQYF.

A few counts support this clonotype. The J gene is TRBJ2-1, the V gene TRBV7-2; TRBD2 agrees at 7 bases. The CDR3 totals 16 residues. Germline V gene lookup returns CDR1 SGHTA and CDR2 FQGNSA. J lost 0 bases, V lost 8 bases, and 10 bases had no gene match. The CDR3 spells CASSGRRGSSYNEQFF. CDR3 nucleotide sequence: TGTGCCAGCTCAGGTCGGCGGGGGAGCTCCTACAATGAGCAGTTCTTC.

The V call is TRBV25-1, the J call TRBJ2-7; tentatively, D is TRBD1 (5 bases). The V gene's germline CDR1 is MGHDK and CDR2 SYGVNS. Trimming took 7 bases from V and 3 from J, leaving 7 bases between them. There are 11 residues in the CDR3. This CDR3 is CASTQGYEQYF. The CDR3 DNA reads as TGTGCCAGCACCCAGGGCTACGAGCAGTACTTC.

The chain couples TRBV5-1 to TRBJ1-1, with 12 bases fitting TRBD1. Germline CDR1 and CDR2: SGHRS and YFSETQ. The CDR3 covers 15 residues. V lost 6 bases and J lost 7; bases outside the gene matches: 10. The DNA for the CDR3 is TGCGCCAGCAAACTAGGGACAGGGGGCTTTGATGAAGCTTTCTTT. This translates into CASKLGTGGFDEAFF.

There are many counts of this clonotype. The chain is built from TRBV12-3 or TRBV12-4 and TRBJ2-3, with D perhaps given as TRBD1 or TRBD2 (5 bases each). The CDR3 runs 15 residues. Trimming pared 7 bases from V and 3 bases from J, leaving 17 bases between. This CDR3 is CASNPGPAETDTQYF. CDR3 sequence (DNA): TGTGCCAGCAACCCGGGGCCAGCGGAGACAGATACGCAGTATTTT.

The V gene is TRBV6-5, the J gene TRBJ1-5, with D hard to call. The CDR3 has 14 amino acids. V lost 9 bases and J 5 bases, leaving 17 bases between the germline ends. Germline V CDR1 and CDR2: MNHEY, SVGAGI. DNA of the CDR3: TGTGCCAGTTTAAACGCGGACGGAGATCAGCCCCAGCATTTT. This gives the protein CASLNADGDQPQHF.

This clonotype was seen a handful of times. This chain connects TRBV4-3 to TRBJ1-4; possible D gene TRBD1, 6 bases. V shed 0 bases and J shed 7 bases, with 9 bases lying between them. The V gene's germline CDR1 is LGHNA and CDR2 YSLEER. This CDR3 region has 14 residues. CDR3 coding DNA: TGCGCCAGCAGCCAAGAGAACAGGGCTGAAAAACTGTTTTTT. Amino acids: CASSQENRAEKLFF.

The genes are TRBV6-6 and TRBJ2-1; 7 bases are a match to TRBD1. With 6 bases clipped from V and 4 bases from J, the junction kept 12 bases outside the gene matches. This CDR3 has 16 residues. Germline V gene sequence: CDR1 MNHNY, CDR2 SVGAGI (reference sequence). CDR3 DNA sequence: TGTGCCAGCAGAAACGACAGGGAAGGCCAATACAATGAGCAGTTCTTC. It translates to CASRNDREGQYNEQFF.

The J gene is TRBJ2-3, the V gene TRBV20-1; D remains ambiguous. V shed 3 bases and J shed 6 bases, with 19 bases lying between them. The germline gives CDR1 DFQATT, CDR2 SNEGSKA (reference sequence). This CDR3 is built from 15 residues. CDR3 in DNA: TGCAGTGCTAGCATATGGGAACTCGATGGGGATACGCAGTATTTT. This gives the protein CSASIWELDGDTQYF.

V and J are TRBV5-6 and TRBJ2-3; the match to TRBD2 covers 14 bases. CDR1 and CDR2 from the germline V gene are SGHDT and YYEEEE. The CDR3 is 19 amino acids. V shed 3 bases, J shed 1 base, and the junction held 10 bases outside the gene matches. The CDR3 sequence: CASSSASWGLAGGTDTQYF. The CDR3 DNA reads TGTGCCAGCAGCTCCGCTTCCTGGGGACTAGCGGGGGGCACAGATACGCAGTATTTT.